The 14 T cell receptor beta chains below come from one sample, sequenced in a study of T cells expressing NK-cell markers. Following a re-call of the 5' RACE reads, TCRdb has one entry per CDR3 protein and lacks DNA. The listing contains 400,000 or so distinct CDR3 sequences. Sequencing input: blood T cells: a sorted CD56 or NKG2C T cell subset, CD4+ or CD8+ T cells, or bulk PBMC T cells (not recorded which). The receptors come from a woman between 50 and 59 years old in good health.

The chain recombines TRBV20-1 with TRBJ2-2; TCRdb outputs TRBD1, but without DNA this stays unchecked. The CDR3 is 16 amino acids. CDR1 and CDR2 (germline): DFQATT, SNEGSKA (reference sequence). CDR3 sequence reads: CSARVIGAGDTGELFF.

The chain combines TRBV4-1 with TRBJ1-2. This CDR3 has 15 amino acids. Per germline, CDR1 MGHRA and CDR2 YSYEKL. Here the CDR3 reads CASSQDPYIYVGYTF.

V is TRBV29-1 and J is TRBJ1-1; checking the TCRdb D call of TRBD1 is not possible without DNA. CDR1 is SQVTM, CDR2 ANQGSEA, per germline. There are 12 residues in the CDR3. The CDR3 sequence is CSGRDTGTEAFF.

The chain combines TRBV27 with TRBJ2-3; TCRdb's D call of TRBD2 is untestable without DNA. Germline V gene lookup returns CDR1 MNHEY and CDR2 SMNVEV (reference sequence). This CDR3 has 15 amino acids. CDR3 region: CASSLSGISTDTQYF.

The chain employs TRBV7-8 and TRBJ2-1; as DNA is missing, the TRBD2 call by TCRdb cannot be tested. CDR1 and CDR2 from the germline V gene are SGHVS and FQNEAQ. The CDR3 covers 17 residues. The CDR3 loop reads CASSFGYYRSTYNEQFF. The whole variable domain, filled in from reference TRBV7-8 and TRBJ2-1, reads GAGVSQSPRYKVAKRGQDVALRCDPISGHVSLFWYQQALGQGPEFLTYFQNEAQLDKSGLPSDRFFAERPEGSVSTLKIQRTQQEDSAVYLCASSFGYYRSTYNEQFFGPGTRLTVL.

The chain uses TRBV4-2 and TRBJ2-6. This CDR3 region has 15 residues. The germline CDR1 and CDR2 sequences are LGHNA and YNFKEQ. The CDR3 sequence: CASSQLLTLTNVLTF.

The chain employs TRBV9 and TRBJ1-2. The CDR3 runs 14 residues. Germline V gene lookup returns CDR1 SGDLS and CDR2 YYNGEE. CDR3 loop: CASSLEAFNYGYTF. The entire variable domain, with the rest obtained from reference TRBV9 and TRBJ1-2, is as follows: DSGVTQTPKHLITATGQRVTLRCSPRSGDLSVYWYQQSLDQGLQFLIQYYNGEERAKGNILERFSAQQFPDLHSELNLSSLELGDSALYFCASSLEAFNYGYTFGSGTRLTVV.

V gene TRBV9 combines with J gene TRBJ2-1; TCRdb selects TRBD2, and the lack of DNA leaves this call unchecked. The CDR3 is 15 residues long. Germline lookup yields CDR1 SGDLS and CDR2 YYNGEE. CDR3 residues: CASSVDPSGSYEQFF.

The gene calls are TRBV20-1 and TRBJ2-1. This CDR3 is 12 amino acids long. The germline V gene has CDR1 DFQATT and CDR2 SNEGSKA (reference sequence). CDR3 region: CSASQDLREQFF.

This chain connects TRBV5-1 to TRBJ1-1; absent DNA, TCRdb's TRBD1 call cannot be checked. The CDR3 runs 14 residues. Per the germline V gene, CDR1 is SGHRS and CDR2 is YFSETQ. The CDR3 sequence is CASSVQGGEAEAFF. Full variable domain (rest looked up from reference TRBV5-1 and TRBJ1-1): KAGVTQTPRYLIKTRGQQVTLSCSPISGHRSVSWYQQTPGQGLQFLFEYFSETQRNKGNFPGRFSGRQFSNSRSEMNVSTLELGDSALYLCASSVQGGEAEAFFGQGTRLTVV.

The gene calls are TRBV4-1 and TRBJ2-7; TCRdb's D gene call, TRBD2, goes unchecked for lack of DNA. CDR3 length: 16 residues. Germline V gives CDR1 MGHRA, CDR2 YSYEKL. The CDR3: CASSQDASGRRNEQYF.

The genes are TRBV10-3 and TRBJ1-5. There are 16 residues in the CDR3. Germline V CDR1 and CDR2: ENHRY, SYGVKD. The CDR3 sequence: CAISESKSQGNQPQHF.

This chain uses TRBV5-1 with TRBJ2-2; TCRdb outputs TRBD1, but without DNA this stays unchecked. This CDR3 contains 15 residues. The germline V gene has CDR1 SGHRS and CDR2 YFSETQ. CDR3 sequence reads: CASSEDNSNTGELFF.

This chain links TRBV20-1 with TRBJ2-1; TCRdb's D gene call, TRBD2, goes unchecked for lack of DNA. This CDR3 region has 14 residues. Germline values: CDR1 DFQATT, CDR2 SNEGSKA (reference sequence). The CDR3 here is CSARLAGDFHEQFF.